This T cell receptor beta chain was profiled in a study of follicular helper T cells after annual influenza vaccination. TCRdb's copy holds only in-frame clones and misses some; the assay was immunoSEQ multiplex PCR. Among some 8,300 clones listed, approximately 80% were seen once. Germline CDR1 SNHLY, CDR2 FYNNEI. This CDR3 comprises 12 residues. Trimming cost V 5 bases and J 5 bases, with 8 bases left between them. Time point defined: 2014-2015 season, pre-vaccination. Sorted cTfh were non-naive CD4+CXCR5+PD-1+, either ICOS+CD38+ or ICOS-CD38-. The TCR originated in an adult who received the influenza vaccine. Sequenced here: CXCR5+ CD38- circulating T follicular helper cells from blood, sampled on the day of influenza vaccination. The subset denotes: circulating Tfh, non-naive CD4+CXCR5+PD-1+ (ICOS+CD38+ or ICOS-CD38-). V usage is TRBV2 and J usage is TRBJ2-3; maybe TRBD1 (5 bases). The CDR3 DNA follows: TGTGCCAGCAGTTCTGACAGAGATACGCAGTATTTT. This codes for CASSSDRDTQYF.